This record concerns one T cell receptor beta chain sequence. Its antigen is currently unknown. Data came from immunoSEQ multiplex PCR; TCRdb stores just in-frame clones and leaves some out. The sample yields 35,000 to 45,000 clones, 90% seen once. The data are from a study of PD-L1 blockade in urothelial cancer. General study results and limits: In blood sampled pretreatment, TCR clonality below the median predicted better survival.

The sequences come from PBMCs, collected around atezolizumab (anti-PD-L1) treatment. The TCR sequence derives from a man between 65 and 85 years old with urothelial cancer.

This chain's CDR3 is CASSPNSPNYGYTF. CDR3 nucleotides: TGTGCCAGCAGTCCCAACAGCCCTAACTATGGCTACACCTTC. The chain has TRBV27 and TRBJ1-2; D uncertain. CDR1 and CDR2 (germline): MNHEY, SMNVEV (reference sequence). CDR3 length: 14 residues. Trimming stripped 5 bases from V and 0 bases from J, with 10 bases between.